The 21 T cell receptor beta chains below come from one sample, sequenced in a study of T-cell reconstitution after alpha-beta-depleted transplantation in children. The library targeted TCRbeta and was prepared with unique molecular identifiers. TCRdb passed the PCR reads through MiXCR, listing each CDR3 protein once. The table shows 250,000 to 400,000 distinct CDR3 sequences, with roughly 25% occurring only once. This specimen was PBMCs, mostly from graft donor cells, taken 180 days after TCRalphabeta/CD19-depleted stem cell transplant. These TCRs come from a male patient aged 5 to 17 who had a stem cell transplant for acute lymphoblastic leukemia, so the T cells may come from the graft donor.

This clonotype occurred a few times. At one boundary the junction diverges from the germline segment, which might be a read error. The chain employs TRBV4-2 and TRBJ2-2; D may be TRBD2 (5 bases). CDR3 size: 13 residues. Germline V gives CDR1 LGHNA, CDR2 YNFKEQ. In nucleotides, the CDR3 is TGTGCCAGCAGCCAAGATTTTTTGAGGGAGCTATTTTTT. Translating it yields CASSQDFLRELFF.

The chain is built from TRBV9 and TRBJ2-1; D is perhaps TRBD1 or TRBD2 (5 bases each). The germline gives CDR1 SGDLS, CDR2 YYNGEE. The CDR3 is 15 amino acids. Trimming removed 1 base from V and 6 bases from J, with 14 bases in between. The CDR3: CASSVTGHPGNEQFF. The CDR3 DNA sequence: TGTGCCAGCAGCGTAACGGGGCACCCGGGCAATGAGCAGTTCTTC.

This clonotype was seen more than once but under ten times. This chain connects TRBV20-1 to TRBJ2-7; no firm D call. Trimming removed 3 bases at V and 0 bases at J, with 12 bases between. There are 14 residues in the CDR3. Germline V gene sequence: CDR1 DFQATT, CDR2 SNEGSKA (reference sequence). CDR3 nucleotide sequence: TGCAGTGCTAGGCCCTCAGGTTTCTCCTACGAGCAGTACTTC. It specifies CSARPSGFSYEQYF.

This clonotype was detected only a few times. The chain has TRBV13 and TRBJ1-2, with D uncertain. Germline loops: CDR1 PRHDT, CDR2 FYEKMQ (reference sequence). The germline V and J ends were trimmed by 1 base and 0 bases, with 12 bases remaining between them. CDR3 length equals 16 residues. The CDR3 DNA follows: TGTGCCAGCAGCTTAGACCCCTCCCGGGCTAACTATGGCTACACCTTC. Translated, it gives CASSLDPSRANYGYTF.

This chain uses TRBV9 with TRBJ2-7, with TRBD1 matching 8 bases. CDR1 SGDLS and CDR2 YYNGEE come from the germline V gene. The CDR3 contains 15 residues. Trimming cost V 4 bases and J 5 bases; bases outside gene matches: 11. CDR3 loop: CASSSPWTGINEQYF. The CDR3 DNA reads TGTGCCAGCAGCTCTCCTTGGACAGGGATTAACGAGCAGTACTTC. Based on the CDR3 plus reference TRBV9 and TRBJ2-7, the full variable domain is DSGVTQTPKHLITATGQRVTLRCSPRSGDLSVYWYQQSLDQGLQFLIQYYNGEERAKGNILERFSAQQFPDLHSELNLSSLELGDSALYFCASSSPWTGINEQYFGPGTRLTVT.

The rearrangement joins TRBV5-1 to TRBJ2-7; TRBD1 is a possible D gene (5 bases). Trimming took off 0 bases at V and 3 bases at J, with 13 bases between the two ends. There are 15 residues in the CDR3. The germline CDR1 and CDR2 sequences are SGHRS and YFSETQ. CDR3 in DNA: TGCGCCAGCAGCTTGGCCCAGGGTTCGTTCTACGAGCAGTACTTC. Translating it yields CASSLAQGSFYEQYF.

This clonotype came up a few times. This chain connects TRBV20-1 to TRBJ2-1; perhaps TRBD2 as D (6 bases). Per germline, CDR1 DFQATT and CDR2 SNEGSKA (reference sequence). V gave up 6 bases and J gave up 0 bases, with 12 bases separating them. The CDR3 covers 14 residues. The CDR3 region is CSAPTRSSYNEQFF. In DNA, the CDR3 is TGCAGTGCCCCGACTAGGAGCTCCTACAATGAGCAGTTCTTC.

The chain couples TRBV11-1 to TRBJ2-1, with TRBD2 matching 8 bases. The CDR3 has 14 residues. Germline assignment: CDR1 SGHAT and CDR2 FQDESV (reference sequence). J was trimmed by 10 bases and V by 1 base; bases with no gene match: 6. The CDR3 here is CASSLGGLGREQFF. CDR3 DNA sequence: TGTGCCAGCAGCTTAGGGGGACTAGGAAGGGAGCAGTTCTTC.

There are a few counts of this clonotype. The rearrangement joins TRBV14 to TRBJ2-3, with 12 bases that match TRBD2. The CDR3 has 17 residues. Germline CDR1 reads SGHDN; CDR2 reads FVKESK. The V segment lost 4 bases and the J segment 2 bases; nucleotides outside the gene matches: 7. As DNA, the CDR3 is TGTGCCAGCAGCCCTCACGGACTAGCGGGGTTCACAGATACGCAGTATTTT. Its protein is CASSPHGLAGFTDTQYF. Full variable domain (missing parts from reference TRBV14 and TRBJ2-3): EAGVTQFPSHSVIEKGQTVTLRCDPISGHDNLYWYRRVMGKEIKFLLHFVKESKQDESGMPNNRFLAERTGGTYSTLKVQPAELEDSGVYFCASSPHGLAGFTDTQYFGPGTRLTVL.

The chain recombines TRBV3-1 with TRBJ1-1, with D hard to call. Trimming removed 1 base at V and 3 bases at J, with 6 bases between. Germline CDR1 reads LGHDT; CDR2 reads YNNKEL (reference sequence). The CDR3 is 13 residues long. In nucleotides, the CDR3 is TGTGCCAGCAGCCAAGGACCATACACTGAAGCTTTCTTT. Amino acids: CASSQGPYTEAFF.

This sequence joins TRBV7-6 and TRBJ1-5; D is ambiguous. The V end was cut by 1 base, the J end by 2 bases, with 15 bases between. In germline, CDR1 is SGHVS, CDR2 FNYEAQ. This CDR3 comprises 17 residues. The CDR3 region is CASSLGPGLEGNQPQHF. CDR3 DNA: TGTGCCAGCAGCTTAGGCCCCGGATTGGAGGGCAATCAGCCCCAGCATTTT. Using reference TRBV7-6 and TRBJ1-5 for the parts outside the CDR3, the full variable domain is GAGVSQSPRYKVTKRGQDVALRCDPISGHVSLYWYRQALGQGPEFLTYFNYEAQQDKSGLPNDRFSAERPEGSISTLTIQRTEQRDSAMYRCASSLGPGLEGNQPQHFGDGTRLSIL.

The V and J genes are TRBV4-1 and TRBJ1-1, with D perhaps TRBD1 (6 bases). The germline gives CDR1 MGHRA, CDR2 YSYEKL. Trimming stripped 1 base from V and 5 bases from J, with 17 bases between. There are 16 residues in the CDR3. The CDR3 sequence is CASSQVERGIRTEAFF. CDR3 bases: TGCGCCAGCAGCCAAGTCGAGAGGGGGATAAGGACTGAAGCTTTCTTT.

This clonotype has just a few counts. This chain links TRBV5-1 with TRBJ2-3; 10 bases line up with TRBD2. This CDR3 is 19 amino acids long. J gave up 0 bases and V 0 bases, and 10 bases lay outside the gene matches. The germline V gene has CDR1 SGHRS and CDR2 YFSETQ. The CDR3 coding sequence is TGCGCCAGCAGCTTGGTCGCACAAGGACTAGCGGCTAGCACAGATACGCAGTATTTT. Translation: CASSLVAQGLAASTDTQYF.

The V gene is TRBV7-2, the J gene TRBJ2-3; D ambiguous. This CDR3 is 14 amino acids long. Per germline, CDR1 SGHTA and CDR2 FQGNSA. V lost 1 base and J 3 bases, leaving 8 bases between the germline ends. For the CDR3, the DNA is TGTGCCAGCAGCTTAGGTTCAATAACAGATACGCAGTATTTT. It translates to CASSLGSITDTQYF. Looking up the rest from reference TRBV7-2 and TRBJ2-3 gives the full variable domain: GAGVSQSPSNKVTEKGKDVELRCDPISGHTALYWYRQSLGQGLEFLIYFQGNSAPDKSGLPSDRFSAERTGGSVSTLTIQRTQQEDSAVYLCASSLGSITDTQYFGPGTRLTVL.

This clonotype has more than one count but fewer than ten. This rearrangement joins TRBV5-1 to TRBJ2-3; D perhaps matches TRBD2 (5 bases). Per the germline V gene, CDR1 is SGHRS and CDR2 is YFSETQ. CDR3 length: 13 residues. Trimming removed 1 base from V and 8 bases from J, with 11 bases in between. As DNA, the CDR3 is TGCGCCAGCAGCTTGTTCGGGGTTGGTACGCAGTATTTT. Its translation is CASSLFGVGTQYF.

The chain employs TRBV9 and TRBJ2-1, with a weak D call TRBD2 (5 bases). The CDR3 is 13 amino acids. Germline V gene sequence: CDR1 SGDLS, CDR2 YYNGEE. V was cut by 3 bases and J by 3 bases, with 7 bases left in between. The CDR3 loop is CASSARDYNEQFF. DNA for the CDR3: TGTGCCAGCAGCGCTCGGGACTACAATGAGCAGTTCTTC. Full variable domain (outside the CDR3, taken from reference TRBV9 and TRBJ2-1): DSGVTQTPKHLITATGQRVTLRCSPRSGDLSVYWYQQSLDQGLQFLIQYYNGEERAKGNILERFSAQQFPDLHSELNLSSLELGDSALYFCASSARDYNEQFFGPGTRLTVL.

This clonotype came up a few times. The chain recombines TRBV7-9 with TRBJ1-4, with 7 bases identical to TRBD1. V lost 3 bases to trimming and J lost 0 bases; unmatched junction nucleotides: 1. This CDR3 region has 15 residues. Germline lookup yields CDR1 SEHNR and CDR2 FQNEAQ (reference sequence). CDR3 region: CASSFTGATNEKLFF. DNA of the CDR3: TGTGCCAGCAGCTTCACAGGGGCAACTAATGAAAAACTGTTTTTT.

This chain links TRBV15 with TRBJ2-2; no reliable D call. CDR3 length: 14 amino acids. V lost 0 bases and J 4 bases, leaving 6 bases between the germline ends. CDR1 is LNHNV, CDR2 YYDKDF, per germline (reference sequence). The DNA of the CDR3 is TGTGCCACCAGCAGAGATCAGCCCACCGGGGAGCTGTTTTTT. This gives the protein CATSRDQPTGELFF.

This clonotype was counted between two and nine times. The chain uses TRBV19 and TRBJ2-1; 10 nucleotides align to TRBD2. The CDR3 length is 16 residues. Germline lookup yields CDR1 LNHDA and CDR2 SQIVND (reference sequence). V was pared by 5 bases and J by 9 bases, with 13 bases of the junction left unmatched. The CDR3, as DNA: TGTGCCAGTAGTCTCACCGGGACTAGCGCAGTTAGTGAGCAGTTCTTC. Amino acids: CASSLTGTSAVSEQFF.

This chain uses TRBV20-1 with TRBJ2-3, with 7 bases aligning to TRBD2. V was pared by 2 bases and J by 3 bases, with 5 bases of the junction left unmatched. This CDR3 has 14 amino acids. The germline V gene encodes CDR1 DFQATT and CDR2 SNEGSKA (reference sequence). CDR3: CSARYSGGTDTQYF. CDR3 sequence (DNA): TGCAGTGCTAGATATTCCGGGGGGACAGATACGCAGTATTTT.

The chain joins TRBV18 to TRBJ1-1, with 7 bases lining up with TRBD1. Looked up from germline, CDR1 is KGHSH and CDR2 is LQKENI. With 1 base clipped from V and 2 bases from J, the junction kept 4 bases outside the gene matches. There are 15 residues in the CDR3. This chain's CDR3 is CASSPQGALNTEAFF. The CDR3 DNA reads TGTGCCAGCTCACCACAGGGGGCGCTTAACACTGAAGCTTTCTTT.